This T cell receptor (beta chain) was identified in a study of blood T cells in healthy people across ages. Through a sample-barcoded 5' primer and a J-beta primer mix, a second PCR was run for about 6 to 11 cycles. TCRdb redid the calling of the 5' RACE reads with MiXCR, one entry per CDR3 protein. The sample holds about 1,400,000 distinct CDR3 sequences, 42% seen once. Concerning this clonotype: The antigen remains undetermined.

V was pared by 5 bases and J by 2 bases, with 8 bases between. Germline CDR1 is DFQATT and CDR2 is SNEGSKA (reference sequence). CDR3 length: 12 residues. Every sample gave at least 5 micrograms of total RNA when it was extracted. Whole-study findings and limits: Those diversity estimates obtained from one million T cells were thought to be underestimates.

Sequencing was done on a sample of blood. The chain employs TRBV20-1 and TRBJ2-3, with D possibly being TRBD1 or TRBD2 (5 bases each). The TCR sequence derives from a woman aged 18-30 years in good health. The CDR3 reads CSAWDATDTQYF. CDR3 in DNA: TGCAGTGCTTGGGACGCCACAGATACGCAGTATTTT.